This T cell receptor (beta chain) comes out of a study of cytomegalovirus exposure and HLA in healthy donors. Study conclusions and caveats: Analysis was performed later, and it showed HLA-associated TCR beta chains to be more clonally expanded than equally common others. Per a prior analysis, the majority of TCR beta V segments were productive roughly 87% or roughly 30% of the time.

The length of the CDR3 is 17 residues. Trimming took off 5 bases at V and 4 bases at J, with 23 bases between the two ends. Looked up from germline, CDR1 is MNHEY and CDR2 is SMNVEV (reference sequence). PCR amplification relied on 60 Vbeta primers (plus 13 Jbeta primers). Sequencing used immunoSEQ multiplex PCR; TCRdb keeps in-frame clones, though not all of them. The sample yields some 120,000 clones, 81% seen once. In regard to this clone: What it recognizes is unknown.

The chain joins TRBV27 to TRBJ2-5, with TRBD2 as a possible D gene (6 bases). The clonotype was recovered from a woman aged 40-49 years in good health and CMV-seronegative. Sequencing input: PBMCs. In DNA form, the CDR3 reads TGTGCCAGCAGTCCCCATGGGACGGGAGAAGGGCGAGAGACCCAGTACTTC. It specifies CASSPHGTGEGRETQYF.